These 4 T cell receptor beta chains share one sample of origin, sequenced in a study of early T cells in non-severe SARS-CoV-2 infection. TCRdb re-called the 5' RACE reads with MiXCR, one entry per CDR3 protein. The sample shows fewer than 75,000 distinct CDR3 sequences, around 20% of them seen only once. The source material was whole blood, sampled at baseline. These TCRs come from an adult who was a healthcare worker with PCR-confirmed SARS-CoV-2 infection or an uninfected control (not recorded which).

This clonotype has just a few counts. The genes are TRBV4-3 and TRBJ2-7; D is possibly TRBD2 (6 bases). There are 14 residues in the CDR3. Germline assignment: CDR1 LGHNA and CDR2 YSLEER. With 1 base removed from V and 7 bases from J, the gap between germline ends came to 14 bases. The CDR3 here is CASSQAGGSREQYF. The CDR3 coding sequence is TGCGCCAGCAGCCAAGCCGGAGGGAGTAGGGAGCAGTACTTC.

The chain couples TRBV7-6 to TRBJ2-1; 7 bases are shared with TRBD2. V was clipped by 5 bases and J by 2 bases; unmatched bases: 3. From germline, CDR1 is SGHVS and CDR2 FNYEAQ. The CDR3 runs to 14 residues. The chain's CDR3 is CASSQSGAYNEQFF. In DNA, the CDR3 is TGTGCCAGCAGCCAAAGCGGGGCCTACAATGAGCAGTTCTTC.

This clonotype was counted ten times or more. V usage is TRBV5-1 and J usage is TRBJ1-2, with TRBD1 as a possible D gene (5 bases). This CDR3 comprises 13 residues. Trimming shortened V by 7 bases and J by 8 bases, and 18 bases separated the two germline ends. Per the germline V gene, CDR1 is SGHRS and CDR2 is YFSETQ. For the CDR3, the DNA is TGCGCCAGCCATCAGGGAGAAGTGGGAGGCTACACCTTC. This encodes CASHQGEVGGYTF. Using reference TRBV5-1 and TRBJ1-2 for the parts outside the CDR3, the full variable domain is KAGVTQTPRYLIKTRGQQVTLSCSPISGHRSVSWYQQTPGQGLQFLFEYFSETQRNKGNFPGRFSGRQFSNSRSEMNVSTLELGDSALYLCASHQGEVGGYTFGSGTRLTVV.

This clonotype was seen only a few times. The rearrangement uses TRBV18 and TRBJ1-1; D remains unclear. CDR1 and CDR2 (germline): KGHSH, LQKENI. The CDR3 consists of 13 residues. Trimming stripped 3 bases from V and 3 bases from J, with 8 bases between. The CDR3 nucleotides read TGTGCCAGCTCACCGGCACGGGACACTGAAGCTTTCTTT. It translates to CASSPARDTEAFF.